Many counts were recorded for the clone carrying this TCR beta chain. Its matching antigen is unknown. The entry originates in a study of neurological immune-mediated disorders. General study points: No CDR3 amino acid sequences were shared by expanded clones across subjects, suggesting private repertoires in all groups. Phylogenetic grouping assigned the repertoires of 18 of 34 multiple sclerosis patients to a single related-CDR3 cluster, which may represent a signature.

V was trimmed by 3 bases and J by 5 bases, leaving 4 bases between them. The CDR3 totals 11 residues. The team produced cDNA through 5'RACE using 10-nucleotide random UMIs. Each CDR3 protein gets one entry after TCRdb re-called the 5' RACE reads with MiXCR. The sample lists over 55,000 distinct CDR3 sequences; 2% to 2.5% were seen once. This TCR derives from a middle-aged man with multiple sclerosis. The chain combines TRBV12-3 or TRBV12-4 with TRBJ1-2; unclear D gene. The sample comprised PBMCs. The CDR3 bases are TGTGCCAGCAGTTTCCAGTATGGCTACACCTTC. It codes for CASSFQYGYTF.